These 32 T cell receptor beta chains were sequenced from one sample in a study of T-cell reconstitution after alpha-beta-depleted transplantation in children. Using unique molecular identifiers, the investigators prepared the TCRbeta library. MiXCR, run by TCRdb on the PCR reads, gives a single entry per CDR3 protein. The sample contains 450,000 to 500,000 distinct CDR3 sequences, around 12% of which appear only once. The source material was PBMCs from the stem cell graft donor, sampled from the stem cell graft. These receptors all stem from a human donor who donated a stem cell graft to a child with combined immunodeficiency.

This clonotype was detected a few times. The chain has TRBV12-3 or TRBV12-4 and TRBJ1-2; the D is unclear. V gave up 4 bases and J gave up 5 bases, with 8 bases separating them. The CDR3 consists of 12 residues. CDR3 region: CASSWTAYGYTF. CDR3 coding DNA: TGTGCCAGCAGTTGGACGGCGTATGGCTACACCTTC.

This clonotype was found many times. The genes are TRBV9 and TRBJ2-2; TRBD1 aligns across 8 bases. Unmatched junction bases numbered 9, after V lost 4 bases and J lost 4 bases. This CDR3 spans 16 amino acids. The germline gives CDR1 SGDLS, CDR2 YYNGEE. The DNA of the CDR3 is TGTGCCAGCAGCTTCCGGGACAGGACACGCACCGGGGAGCTGTTTTTT. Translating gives CASSFRDRTRTGELFF.

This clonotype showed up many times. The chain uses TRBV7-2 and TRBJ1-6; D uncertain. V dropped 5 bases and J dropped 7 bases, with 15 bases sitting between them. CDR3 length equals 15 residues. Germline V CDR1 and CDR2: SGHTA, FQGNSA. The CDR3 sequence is CASSGVLSSNSPLHF. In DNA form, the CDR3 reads TGTGCCAGCAGCGGCGTGTTGTCCTCCAATTCACCCCTCCACTTT.

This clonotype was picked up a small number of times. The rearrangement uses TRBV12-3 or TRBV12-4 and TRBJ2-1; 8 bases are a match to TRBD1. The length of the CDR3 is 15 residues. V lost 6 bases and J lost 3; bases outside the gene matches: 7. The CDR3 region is CASSPLDRDYNEQFF. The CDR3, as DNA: TGTGCCAGCAGCCCCTTGGACAGGGACTACAATGAGCAGTTCTTC.

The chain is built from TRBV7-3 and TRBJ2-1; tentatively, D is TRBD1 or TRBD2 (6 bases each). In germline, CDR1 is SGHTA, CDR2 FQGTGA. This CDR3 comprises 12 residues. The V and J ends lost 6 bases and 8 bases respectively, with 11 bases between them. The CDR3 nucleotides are TGTGCCAGCAGTTCGGGGGCGCATGAGCAGTTCTTC. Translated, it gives CASSSGAHEQFF.

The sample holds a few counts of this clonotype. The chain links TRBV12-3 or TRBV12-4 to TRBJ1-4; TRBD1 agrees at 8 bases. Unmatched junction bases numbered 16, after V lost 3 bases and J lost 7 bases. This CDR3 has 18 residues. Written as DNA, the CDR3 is TGTGCCAGCAGTTTCCGAACGACAGGGGCGGCGGGAAGTGAAAAACTGTTTTTT. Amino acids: CASSFRTTGAAGSEKLFF.

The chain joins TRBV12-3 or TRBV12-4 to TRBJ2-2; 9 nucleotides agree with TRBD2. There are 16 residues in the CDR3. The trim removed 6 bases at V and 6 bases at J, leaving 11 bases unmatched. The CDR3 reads CASSFDSSGGPGELFF. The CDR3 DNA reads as TGTGCCAGCAGCTTTGACTCCAGCGGGGGGCCCGGGGAGCTGTTTTTT.

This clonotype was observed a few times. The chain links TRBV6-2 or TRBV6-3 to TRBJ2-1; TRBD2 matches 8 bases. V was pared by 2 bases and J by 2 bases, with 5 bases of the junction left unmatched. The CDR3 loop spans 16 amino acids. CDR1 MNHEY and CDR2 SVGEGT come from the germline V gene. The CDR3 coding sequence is TGTGCCAGCAGTTACACCCCAGCGGGGGCCTACAATGAGCAGTTCTTC. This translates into CASSYTPAGAYNEQFF.

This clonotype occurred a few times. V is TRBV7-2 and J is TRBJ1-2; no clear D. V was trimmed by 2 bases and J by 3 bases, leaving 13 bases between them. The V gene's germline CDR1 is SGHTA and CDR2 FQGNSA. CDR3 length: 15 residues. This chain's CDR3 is CASSLSARIHYGYTF. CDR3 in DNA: TGTGCCAGCAGCTTAAGCGCCAGGATCCACTATGGCTACACCTTC. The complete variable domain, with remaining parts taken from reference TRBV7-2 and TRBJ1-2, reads GAGVSQSPSNKVTEKGKDVELRCDPISGHTALYWYRQSLGQGLEFLIYFQGNSAPDKSGLPSDRFSAERTGGSVSTLTIQRTQQEDSAVYLCASSLSARIHYGYTFGSGTRLTVV.

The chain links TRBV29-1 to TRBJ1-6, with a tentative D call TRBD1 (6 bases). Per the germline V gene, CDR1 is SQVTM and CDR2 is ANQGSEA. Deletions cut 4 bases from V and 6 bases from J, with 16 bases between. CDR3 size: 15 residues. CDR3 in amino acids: CSVAIGTRTNSPLHF. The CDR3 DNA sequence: TGCAGCGTTGCTATTGGGACAAGGACTAATTCACCCCTCCACTTT.

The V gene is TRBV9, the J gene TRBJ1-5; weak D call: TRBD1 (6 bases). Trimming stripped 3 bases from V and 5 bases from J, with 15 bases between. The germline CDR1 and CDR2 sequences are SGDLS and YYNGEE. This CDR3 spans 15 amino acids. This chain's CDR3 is CASSAQGLGDQPQHF. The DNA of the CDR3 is TGTGCCAGCAGCGCCCAGGGGCTCGGGGATCAGCCCCAGCATTTT.

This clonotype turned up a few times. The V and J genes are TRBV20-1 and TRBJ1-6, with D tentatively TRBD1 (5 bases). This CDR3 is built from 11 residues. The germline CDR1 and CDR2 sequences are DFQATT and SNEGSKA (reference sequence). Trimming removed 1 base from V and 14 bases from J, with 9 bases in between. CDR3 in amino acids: CSARVGASLHF. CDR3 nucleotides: TGCAGTGCTAGAGTAGGGGCGTCCCTCCACTTT.

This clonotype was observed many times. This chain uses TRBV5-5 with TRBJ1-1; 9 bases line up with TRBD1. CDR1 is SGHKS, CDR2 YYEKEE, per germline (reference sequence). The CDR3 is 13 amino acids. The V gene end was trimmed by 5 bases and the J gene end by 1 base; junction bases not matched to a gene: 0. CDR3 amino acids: CASRGQGNTEAFF. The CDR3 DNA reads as TGTGCCAGCAGGGGACAGGGGAACACTGAAGCTTTCTTT.

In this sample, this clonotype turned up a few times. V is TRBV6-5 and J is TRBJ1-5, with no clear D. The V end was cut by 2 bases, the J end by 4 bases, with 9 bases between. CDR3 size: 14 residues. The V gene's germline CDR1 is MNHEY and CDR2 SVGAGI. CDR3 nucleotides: TGTGCCAGCAGTTACCTGGCAGCGAATCAGCCCCAGCATTTT. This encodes CASSYLAANQPQHF.

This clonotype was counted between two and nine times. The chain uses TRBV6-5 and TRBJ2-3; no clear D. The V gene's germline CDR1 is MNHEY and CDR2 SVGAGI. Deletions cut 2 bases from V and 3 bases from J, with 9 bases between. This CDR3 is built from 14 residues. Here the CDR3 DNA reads TGTGCCAGCAGTTACAATGGTTTTACAGATACGCAGTATTTT. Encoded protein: CASSYNGFTDTQYF.

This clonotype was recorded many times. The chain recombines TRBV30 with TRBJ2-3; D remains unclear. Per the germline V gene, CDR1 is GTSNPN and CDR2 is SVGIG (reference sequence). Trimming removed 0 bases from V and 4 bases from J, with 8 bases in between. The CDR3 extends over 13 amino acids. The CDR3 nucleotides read TGTGCCTGGAGTGTAAGTAGGTCAGATACGCAGTATTTT. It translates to CAWSVSRSDTQYF.

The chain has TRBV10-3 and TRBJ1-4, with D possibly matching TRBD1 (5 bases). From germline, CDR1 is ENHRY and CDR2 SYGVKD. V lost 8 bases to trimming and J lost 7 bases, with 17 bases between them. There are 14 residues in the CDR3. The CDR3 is CAISLEGRGEKLFF. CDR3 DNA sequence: TGTGCCATCTCCCTCGAGGGGCGAGGTGAAAAACTGTTTTTT.

The CDR3 coding sequence is TGCAGTGCTTACTACGCAGGGGTCAAAAACATTCAGTACTTC. Amino acids: CSAYYAGVKNIQYF. This chain uses TRBV20-1 with TRBJ2-4, with D maybe TRBD1 (6 bases). The V gene's germline CDR1 is DFQATT and CDR2 SNEGSKA (reference sequence). The CDR3 has 14 residues. The germline V and J ends were trimmed by 5 bases and 3 bases, with 14 bases remaining between them.

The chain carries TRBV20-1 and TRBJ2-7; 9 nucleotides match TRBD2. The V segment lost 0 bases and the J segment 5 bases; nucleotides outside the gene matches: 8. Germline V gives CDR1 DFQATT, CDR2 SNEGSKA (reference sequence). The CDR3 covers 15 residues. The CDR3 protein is CSARDVGGRADEQYF. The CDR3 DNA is TGCAGTGCTAGAGACGTAGGCGGGAGGGCGGACGAGCAGTACTTC.

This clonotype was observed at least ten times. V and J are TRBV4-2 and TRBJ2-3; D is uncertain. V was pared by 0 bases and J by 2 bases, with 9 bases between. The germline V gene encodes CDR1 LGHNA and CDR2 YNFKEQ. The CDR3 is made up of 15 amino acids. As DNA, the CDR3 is TGTGCCAGCAGCCAAGAGCTCTCCTTCACAGATACGCAGTATTTT. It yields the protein CASSQELSFTDTQYF.

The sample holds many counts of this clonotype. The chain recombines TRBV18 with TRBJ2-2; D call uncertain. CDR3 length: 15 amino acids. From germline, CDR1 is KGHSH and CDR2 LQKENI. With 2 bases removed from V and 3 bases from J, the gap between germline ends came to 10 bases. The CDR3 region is CASSPSGRYTGELFF. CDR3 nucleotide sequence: TGTGCCAGCTCACCATCCGGGCGGTACACCGGGGAGCTGTTTTTT.

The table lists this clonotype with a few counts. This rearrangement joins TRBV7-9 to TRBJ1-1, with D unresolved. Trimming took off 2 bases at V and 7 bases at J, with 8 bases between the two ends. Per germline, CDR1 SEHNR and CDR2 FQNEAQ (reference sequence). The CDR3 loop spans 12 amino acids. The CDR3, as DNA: TGTGCCAGCAGCTTAAACCGAGTTGAAGCTTTCTTT. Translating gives CASSLNRVEAFF.

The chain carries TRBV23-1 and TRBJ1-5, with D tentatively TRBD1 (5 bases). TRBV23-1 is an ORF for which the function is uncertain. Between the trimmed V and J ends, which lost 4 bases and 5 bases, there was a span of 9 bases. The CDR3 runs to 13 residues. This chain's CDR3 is CASSPREDQPQHF. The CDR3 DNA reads TGCGCCAGCAGTCCCAGGGAGGATCAGCCCCAGCATTTT.

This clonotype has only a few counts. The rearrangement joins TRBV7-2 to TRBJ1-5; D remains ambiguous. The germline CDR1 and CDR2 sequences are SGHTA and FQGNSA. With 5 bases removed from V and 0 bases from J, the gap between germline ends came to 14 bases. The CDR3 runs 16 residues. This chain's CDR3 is CASSPGSFYSNQPQHF. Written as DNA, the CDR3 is TGTGCCAGCAGCCCCGGGAGTTTTTATAGCAATCAGCCCCAGCATTTT. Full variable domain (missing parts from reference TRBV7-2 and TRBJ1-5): GAGVSQSPSNKVTEKGKDVELRCDPISGHTALYWYRQSLGQGLEFLIYFQGNSAPDKSGLPSDRFSAERTGGSVSTLTIQRTQQEDSAVYLCASSPGSFYSNQPQHFGDGTRLSIL.

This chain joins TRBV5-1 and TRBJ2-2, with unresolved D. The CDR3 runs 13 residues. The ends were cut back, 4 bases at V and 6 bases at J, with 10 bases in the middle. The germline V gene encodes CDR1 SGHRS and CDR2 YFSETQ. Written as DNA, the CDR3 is TGCGCCAGCAGCCTCCGGCCCGCCGGGGAGCTGTTTTTT. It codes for CASSLRPAGELFF.

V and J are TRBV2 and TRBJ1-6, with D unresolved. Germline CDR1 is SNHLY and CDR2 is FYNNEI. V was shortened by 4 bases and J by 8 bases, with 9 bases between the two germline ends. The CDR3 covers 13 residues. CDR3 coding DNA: TGTGCCAGCAGTGTCGGGCGGGATTCACCCCTCCACTTT. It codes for CASSVGRDSPLHF. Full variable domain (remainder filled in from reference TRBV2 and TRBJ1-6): EPEVTQTPSHQVTQMGQEVILRCVPISNHLYFYWYRQILGQKVEFLVSFYNNEISEKSEIFDDQFSVERPDGSNFTLKIRSTKLEDSAMYFCASSVGRDSPLHFGNGTRLTVT.

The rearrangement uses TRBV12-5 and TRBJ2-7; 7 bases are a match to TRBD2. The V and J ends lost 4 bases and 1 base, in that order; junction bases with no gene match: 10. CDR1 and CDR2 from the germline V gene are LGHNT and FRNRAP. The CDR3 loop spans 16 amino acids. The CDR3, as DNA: TGTGCTAGTGGTTGGGGGGGTGGGGGGAGTTCCTACGAGCAGTACTTC. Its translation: CASGWGGGGSSYEQYF.

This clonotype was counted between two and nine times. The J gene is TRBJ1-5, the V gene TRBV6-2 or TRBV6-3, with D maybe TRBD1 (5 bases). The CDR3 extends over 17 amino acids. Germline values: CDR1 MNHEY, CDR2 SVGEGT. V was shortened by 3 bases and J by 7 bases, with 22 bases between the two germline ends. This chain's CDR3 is CASSYFRGEVEGQPQHF. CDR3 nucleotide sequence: TGTGCCAGCAGTTATTTTCGGGGCGAGGTTGAGGGACAGCCCCAGCATTTT.

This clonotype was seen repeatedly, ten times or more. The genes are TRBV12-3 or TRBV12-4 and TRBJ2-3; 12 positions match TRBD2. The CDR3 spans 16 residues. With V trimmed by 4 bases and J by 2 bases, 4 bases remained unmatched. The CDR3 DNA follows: TGTGCCAGCAGTTCCGGACTAGCGGGACACACAGATACGCAGTATTTT. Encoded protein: CASSSGLAGHTDTQYF.

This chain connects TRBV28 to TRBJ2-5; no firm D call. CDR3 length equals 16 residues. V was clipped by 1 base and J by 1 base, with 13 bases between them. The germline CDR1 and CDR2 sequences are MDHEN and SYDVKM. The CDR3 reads CASSLLARIGQETQYF. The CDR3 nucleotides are TGTGCCAGCAGTTTATTAGCCAGGATAGGCCAAGAGACCCAGTACTTC.

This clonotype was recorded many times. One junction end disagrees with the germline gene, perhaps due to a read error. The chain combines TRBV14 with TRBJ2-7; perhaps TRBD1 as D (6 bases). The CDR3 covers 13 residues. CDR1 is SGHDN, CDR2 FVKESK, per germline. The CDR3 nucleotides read TGTGCCAGCAGTCAAGGGGGTTCCTACGAGCAGTACTTC. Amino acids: CASSQGGSYEQYF.

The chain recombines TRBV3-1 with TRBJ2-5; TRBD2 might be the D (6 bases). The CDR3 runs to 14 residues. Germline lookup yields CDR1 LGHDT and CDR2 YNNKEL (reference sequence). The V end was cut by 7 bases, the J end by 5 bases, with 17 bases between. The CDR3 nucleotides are TGTGCCAGCAACCCTAGGGGACTGGATGAGACCCAGTACTTC. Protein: CASNPRGLDETQYF.